A selection of T cell receptor beta chains follows, all from one sample in a study of T cell responses to AZD1222 COVID-19 vaccine. The protocol was immunoSEQ multiplex PCR, while the TCRdb copy is restricted to in-frame clones and leaves out a portion. The repertoire has 100,000 or so clones, around 87% of them found once; the top ten carry roughly a tenth. The source material was peripheral blood, sampled 28 days after the second AZD1222 dose. The receptors shown here come from an adult who received the AZD1222 COVID-19 vaccine. Both conserved end residues are part of each CDR3. The order of the fields is CDR3 length, V gene, clone size, D gene, J gene, CDR3 DNA, CDR3 protein. A D gene is named only where the DNA matches it firmly. The size of a clone is reported for some rows only, either as once, few or many, or as a class for expanded clones.

>14|TRBV27|NA|TRBD1|TRBJ2-7
TGTGCCAGCAGTCTCCGGACAGGGGGCAGCGAGCAGTACTTC
CASSLRTGGSEQYF
>13|TRBV10-1|NA|NA|TRBJ1-2
TGCGCCAGCAGCCCTGAGGGGTGGTATGGCTACACCTTC
CASSPEGWYGYTF
>17|TRBV9|NA|NA|TRBJ2-3
TGTGCCAGCAGCGTTCAGGGGGCGGGAGTTAGCACAGATACGCAGTATTTT
CASSVQGAGVSTDTQYF
>14|TRBV5-1|NA|NA|TRBJ1-4
TGCGCCAGCAGCTTGGCTGCGGGTCGCGTGCAACTGTTTTTT
CASSLAAGRVQLFF
>13|TRBV12-3/TRBV12-4|NA|NA|TRBJ2-5
TGTGCCAGCAGTTTCGGGGTGCCAGAGACCCAGTACTTC
CASSFGVPETQYF
>17|TRBV19|NA|NA|TRBJ1-2
TGTGCCAGTAGTATCCGCAAGCCCGAAAGCAGAAACTATGGCTACACCTTC
CASSIRKPESRNYGYTF
>14|TRBV18|NA|NA|TRBJ2-7
TGTGCCAGCTCACCCTGGACTGAAGCCTACGAGCAGTACTTC
CASSPWTEAYEQYF
>15|TRBV18|NA|TRBD1|TRBJ1-3
TGTGCCAGCTCACCACCGACAGGGGAGGGTCACACCATATATTTT
CASSPPTGEGHTIYF
>11|TRBV29-1|NA|NA|TRBJ2-3
TGCAGCGTTGAGGGGTCAGATACGCAGTATTTT
CSVEGSDTQYF
>15|TRBV9|few|NA|TRBJ2-7
TGTGCCAGCAGTGCCTACGGGGTGTCTATCCACGAGCAGTACTTC
CASSAYGVSIHEQYF
>19|TRBV28|few|NA|TRBJ1-2
TGTGCCAGCAGTTTGCTCGGTCGGCTGGACGGAAAAGCTAACTATGGCTACACCTTC
CASSLLGRLDGKANYGYTF
>16|TRBV27|NA|NA|TRBJ2-3
TGTGCCAGCAGTTTATCAGGCAGTCCTAGCACAGATACGCAGTATTTT
CASSLSGSPSTDTQYF
>13|TRBV20-1|NA|NA|TRBJ2-7
TGCAGTGCTAGTCTGACAGTAGGGCACGAGCAGTACTTC
CSASLTVGHEQYF
>15|TRBV7-2|NA|NA|TRBJ2-2
TGTGCCAGCAGCTCTCTTCCGGGAAACACCGGGGAGCTGTTTTTT
CASSSLPGNTGELFF
>14|TRBV7-8|NA|NA|TRBJ1-6
TGTGCCAGCAGCCCTAGGACAGACCTTTCACCCCTCCACTTT
CASSPRTDLSPLHF
>13|TRBV7-9|once|TRBD1|TRBJ1-1
TGTGCCAGCAGCTCCGACAGGGTGGCTGAAGCTTTCTTT
CASSSDRVAEAFF
>16|TRBV4-2|few|NA|TRBJ2-7
TGTGCCAGCAGCCAAGAAAGTGTGCCCAGCTCCTACGAGCAGTACTTC
CASSQESVPSSYEQYF
>15|TRBV5-1|NA|TRBD1|TRBJ1-2
TGCGCCAGCAGCCTTCTTGGACAGGCTAACTATGGCTACACCTTC
CASSLLGQANYGYTF
>14|TRBV27|few|NA|TRBJ2-1
TGTGCCAGCAACCCGGGGGCGGTCTACAATGAGCAGTTCTTC
CASNPGAVYNEQFF
>16|TRBV27|NA|NA|TRBJ2-6
TGTGCCAGCAGCCACCCCGCCCCATCTGGGGCCAACGTCCTGACTTTC
CASSHPAPSGANVLTF
>14|TRBV28|NA|NA|TRBJ2-2
TGTGCCAGCACTGAGACAATGAACACCGGGGAGCTGTTTTTT
CASTETMNTGELFF
>14|TRBV10-3|NA|TRBD1|TRBJ2-7
TGTGCCACATTACCGGGACAGGGCATATACGAGCAGTACTTC
CATLPGQGIYEQYF
>17|TRBV29-1|NA|TRBD2|TRBJ2-3
TGCAGCGCCGGAGACAGAGGAGGGACTAGCGGGAGTGGTGCGCAGTATTTT
CSAGDRGGTSGSGAQYF
>16|TRBV6-5|NA|NA|TRBJ2-3
TGTGCCAGCAGTTACTCGAGTCGGGGCTCGGAAGATACGCAGTATTTT
CASSYSSRGSEDTQYF
>15|TRBV25-1|once|TRBD1|TRBJ1-1
TGTGCCAGCAGTGGCCGGACAGGTCAGAACACTGAAGCTTTCTTT
CASSGRTGQNTEAFF
>15|TRBV7-9|few|TRBD1|TRBJ1-5
TGTGCCAGCAGCTTAGGGACAGGGAGGAATCAGCCCCAGCATTTT
CASSLGTGRNQPQHF
>12|TRBV5-1|NA|NA|TRBJ2-3
TGCGCCAGCAGCTTGGAGTTCGATACGCAGTATTTT
CASSLEFDTQYF
>15|TRBV7-2|NA|TRBD2|TRBJ2-7
TGTGCCAGCAGCTTAGATCTAGCGGGCTCGGGTGAGCAGTACTTC
CASSLDLAGSGEQYF
>15|TRBV18|NA|NA|TRBJ2-2
TGTGCCAGCTCCTTTAGGGGCGCAGATGGCGGGGAGCTGTTTTTT
CASSFRGADGGELFF
>16|TRBV5-1|NA|NA|TRBJ2-3
TGCGCCAGCAGCCCGGCCAGAGGCGGGGGCACAGATACGCAGTATTTT
CASSPARGGGTDTQYF
>15|TRBV7-2|NA|TRBD1|TRBJ1-1
TGTGCCAGCAGCTCGATACAGGGGCAGGGGTCTGAAGCTTTCTTT
CASSSIQGQGSEAFF
>15|TRBV3-1/TRBV3-2|few|TRBD2|TRBJ2-3
TGTGCCAGCAGCCAAGTTAATAGCGGGGGTGATACGCAGTATTTT
CASSQVNSGGDTQYF
>13|TRBV5-1|NA|TRBD1|TRBJ1-4
TGCGCCAGCACTGACAGGGCGGGTGAAAAACTGTTTTTT
CASTDRAGEKLFF
>18|TRBV19|NA|TRBD2|TRBJ2-2
TGTGCCAGTAGTATAGGGTTAGCGGGCGCTCCGAACACCGGGGAGCTGTTTTTT
CASSIGLAGAPNTGELFF
>11|TRBV20-1|once|TRBD1|TRBJ1-2
TGCAGTAGACAGGGACCCTATGGCTACACCTTC
CSRQGPYGYTF
>14|TRBV2|NA|NA|TRBJ1-1
TGTGCCAGCAGTCTTCGGGGCATGAACACTGAAGCTTTCTTT
CASSLRGMNTEAFF